This T cell receptor (beta chain) emerged from a study of blood T cell repertoires in COVID-19. Study overall: In each case, the material was cDNA or gDNA derived from T cells, B-cell-depleted T cells, or PBMCs.

Trimming cost V 3 bases and J 2 bases, with 11 bases left between them. The CDR3 is 14 residues long. The germline CDR1 and CDR2 sequences are SGHVS and FQNEAQ. Methods used by the authors: It was from reference gene primer amplification that nucleated cell counts were estimated. Some clones are missing from TCRdb's copy, which holds only in-frame ones; the method was immunoSEQ multiplex PCR. Clone size and V and J calls were adopted from that table, with D and trimming inferred from the DNA. The sample carries roughly 100,000 clones, 85% recorded once. V is TRBV7-8 and J is TRBJ2-7, with D perhaps matching TRBD2 (5 bases). The TCR was taken from a man aged 45-65 years with acute or convalescent COVID-19. Material: peripheral blood. As DNA, the CDR3 is TGTGCCAGCAGCTTGGTACACGGGGCCTACGAGCAGTACTTC. Protein: CASSLVHGAYEQYF.